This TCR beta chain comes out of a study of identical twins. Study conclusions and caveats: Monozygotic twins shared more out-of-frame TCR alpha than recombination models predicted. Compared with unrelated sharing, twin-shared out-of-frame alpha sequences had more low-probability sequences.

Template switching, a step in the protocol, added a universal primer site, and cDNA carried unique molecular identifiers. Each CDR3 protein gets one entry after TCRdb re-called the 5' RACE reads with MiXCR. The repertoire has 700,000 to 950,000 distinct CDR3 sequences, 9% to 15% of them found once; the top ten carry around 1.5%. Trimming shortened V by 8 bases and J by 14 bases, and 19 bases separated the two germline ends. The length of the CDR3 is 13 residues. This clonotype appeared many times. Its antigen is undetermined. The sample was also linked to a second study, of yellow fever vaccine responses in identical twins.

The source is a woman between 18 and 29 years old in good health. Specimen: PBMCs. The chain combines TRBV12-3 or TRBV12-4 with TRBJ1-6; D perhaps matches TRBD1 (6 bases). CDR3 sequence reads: CASRSAGALALHF. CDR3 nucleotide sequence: TGTGCCAGCCGTTCGGCGGGGGCGTTGGCCCTCCACTTT.